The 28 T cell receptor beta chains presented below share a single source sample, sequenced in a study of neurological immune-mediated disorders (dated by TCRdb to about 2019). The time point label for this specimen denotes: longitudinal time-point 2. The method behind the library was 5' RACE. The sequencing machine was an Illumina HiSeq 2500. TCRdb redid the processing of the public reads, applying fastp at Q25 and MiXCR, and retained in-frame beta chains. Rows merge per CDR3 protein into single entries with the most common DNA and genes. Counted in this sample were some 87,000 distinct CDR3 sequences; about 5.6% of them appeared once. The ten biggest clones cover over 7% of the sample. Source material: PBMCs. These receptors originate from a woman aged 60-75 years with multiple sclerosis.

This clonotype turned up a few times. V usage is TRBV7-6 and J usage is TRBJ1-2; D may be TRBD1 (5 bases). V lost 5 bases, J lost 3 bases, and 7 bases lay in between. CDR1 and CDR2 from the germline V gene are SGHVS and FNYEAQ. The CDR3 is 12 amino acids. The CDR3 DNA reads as TGTGCCAGCAGCCGAGGGGACTATGGCTACACCTTC. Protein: CASSRGDYGYTF.

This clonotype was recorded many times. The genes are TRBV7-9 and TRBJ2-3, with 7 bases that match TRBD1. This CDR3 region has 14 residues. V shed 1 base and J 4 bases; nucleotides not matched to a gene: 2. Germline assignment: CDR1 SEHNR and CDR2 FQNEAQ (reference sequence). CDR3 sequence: CASSLDDRADTQYF. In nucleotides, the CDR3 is TGTGCCAGCAGCTTAGACGACAGGGCAGATACGCAGTATTTT.

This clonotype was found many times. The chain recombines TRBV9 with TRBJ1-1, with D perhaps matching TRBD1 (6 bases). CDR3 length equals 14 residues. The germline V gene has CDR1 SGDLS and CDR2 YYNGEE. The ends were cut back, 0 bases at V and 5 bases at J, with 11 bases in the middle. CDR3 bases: TGTGCCAGCAGCGTAGGTGTACAGGGAACTGAAGCTTTCTTT. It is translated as CASSVGVQGTEAFF.

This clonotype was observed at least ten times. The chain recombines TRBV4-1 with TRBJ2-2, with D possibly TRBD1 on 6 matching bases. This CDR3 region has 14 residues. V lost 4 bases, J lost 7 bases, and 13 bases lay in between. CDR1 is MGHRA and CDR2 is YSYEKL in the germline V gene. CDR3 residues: CASSLGQRNGELFF. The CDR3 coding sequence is TGCGCCAGCAGCCTTGGACAGAGGAACGGGGAGCTGTTTTTT.

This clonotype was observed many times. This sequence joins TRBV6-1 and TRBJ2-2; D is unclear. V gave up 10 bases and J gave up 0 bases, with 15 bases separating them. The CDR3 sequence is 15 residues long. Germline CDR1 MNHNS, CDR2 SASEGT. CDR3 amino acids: CATQRATSNTGELFF. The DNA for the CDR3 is TGTGCCACCCAAAGAGCAACCTCGAACACCGGGGAGCTGTTTTTT.

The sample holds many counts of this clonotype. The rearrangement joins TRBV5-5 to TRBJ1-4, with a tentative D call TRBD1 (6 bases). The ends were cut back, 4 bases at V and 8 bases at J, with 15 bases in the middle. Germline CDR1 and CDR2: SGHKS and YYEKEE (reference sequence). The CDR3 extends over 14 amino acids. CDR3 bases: TGTGCCAGCAGCCCGGGGGGGCCGGGAGAAAAACTGTTTTTT. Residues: CASSPGGPGEKLFF.

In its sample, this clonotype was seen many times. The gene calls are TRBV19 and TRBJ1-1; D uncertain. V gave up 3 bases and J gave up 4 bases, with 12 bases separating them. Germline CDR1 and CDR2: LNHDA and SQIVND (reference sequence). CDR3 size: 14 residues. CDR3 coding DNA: TGTGCCAGTAGTATGAGGTTTGGGTCCACTGAAGCTTTCTTT. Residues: CASSMRFGSTEAFF.

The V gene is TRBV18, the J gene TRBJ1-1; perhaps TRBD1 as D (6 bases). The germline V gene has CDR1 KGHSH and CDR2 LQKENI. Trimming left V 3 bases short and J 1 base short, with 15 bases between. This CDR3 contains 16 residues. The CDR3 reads CASSPWGQFGNTEAFF. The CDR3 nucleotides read TGTGCCAGCTCACCGTGGGGGCAATTTGGGAACACTGAAGCTTTCTTT.

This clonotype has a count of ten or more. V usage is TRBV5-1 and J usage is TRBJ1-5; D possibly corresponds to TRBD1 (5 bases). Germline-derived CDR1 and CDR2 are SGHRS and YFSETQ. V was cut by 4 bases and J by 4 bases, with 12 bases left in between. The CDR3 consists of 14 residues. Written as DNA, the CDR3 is TGCGCCAGCAGCCCGGCCGGGGGGAATCAGCCCCAGCATTTT. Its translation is CASSPAGGNQPQHF.

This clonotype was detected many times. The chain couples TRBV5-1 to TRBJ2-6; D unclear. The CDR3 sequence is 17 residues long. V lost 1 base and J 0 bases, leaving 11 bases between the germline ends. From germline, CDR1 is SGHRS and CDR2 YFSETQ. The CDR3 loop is CASSLSQLHSGANVLTF. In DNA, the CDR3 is TGCGCCAGCAGCTTGTCTCAGTTACACTCTGGGGCCAACGTCCTGACTTTC.

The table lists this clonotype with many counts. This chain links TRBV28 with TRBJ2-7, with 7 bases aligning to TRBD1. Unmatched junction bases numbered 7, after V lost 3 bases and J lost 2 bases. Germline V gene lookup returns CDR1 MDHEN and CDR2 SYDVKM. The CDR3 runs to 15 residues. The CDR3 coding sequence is TGTGCCAGCAGTTTCAGGGGACAGAAGCCCTACGAGCAGTACTTC. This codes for CASSFRGQKPYEQYF.

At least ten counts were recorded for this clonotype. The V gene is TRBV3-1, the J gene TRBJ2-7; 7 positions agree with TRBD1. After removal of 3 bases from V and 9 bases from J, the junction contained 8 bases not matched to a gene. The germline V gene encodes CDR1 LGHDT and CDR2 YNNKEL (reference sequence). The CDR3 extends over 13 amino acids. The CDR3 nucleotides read TGTGCCAGCAGCCACGGGACAGACCAGAGGCAGTACTTC. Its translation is CASSHGTDQRQYF.

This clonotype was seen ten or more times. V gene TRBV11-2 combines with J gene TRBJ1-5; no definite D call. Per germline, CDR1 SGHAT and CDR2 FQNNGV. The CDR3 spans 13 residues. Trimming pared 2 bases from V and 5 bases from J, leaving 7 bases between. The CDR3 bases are TGTGCCAGCAGCTTATTGGACCATCAGCCCCAGCATTTT. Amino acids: CASSLLDHQPQHF.

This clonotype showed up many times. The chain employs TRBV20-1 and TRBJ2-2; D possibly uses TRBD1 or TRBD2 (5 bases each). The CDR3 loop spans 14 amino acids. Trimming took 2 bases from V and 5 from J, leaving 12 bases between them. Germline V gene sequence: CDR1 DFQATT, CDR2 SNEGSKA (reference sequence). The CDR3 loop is CSARRSGRTGELFF. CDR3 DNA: TGCAGTGCTAGACGGTCGGGACGAACCGGGGAGCTGTTTTTT.

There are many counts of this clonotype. CDR3 amino acids: CSARAGQGNSPLHF. DNA of the CDR3: TGCAGTGCTAGAGCCGGACAGGGAAATTCACCCCTCCACTTT. J is TRBJ1-6 and V is TRBV20-1; 8 bases align to TRBD1. Losses at the gene ends were 1 base for V and 7 bases for J; bases not matched to a gene: 3. This CDR3 is 14 amino acids long. Per germline, CDR1 DFQATT and CDR2 SNEGSKA (reference sequence).

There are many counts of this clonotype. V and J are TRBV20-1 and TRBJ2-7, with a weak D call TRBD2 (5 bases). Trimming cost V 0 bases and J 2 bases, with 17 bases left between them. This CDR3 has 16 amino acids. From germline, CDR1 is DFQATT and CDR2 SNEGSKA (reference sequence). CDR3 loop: CSARERRRTRAYEQYF. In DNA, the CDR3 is TGCAGTGCTAGAGAGCGCCGGAGGACGAGGGCCTACGAGCAGTACTTC.

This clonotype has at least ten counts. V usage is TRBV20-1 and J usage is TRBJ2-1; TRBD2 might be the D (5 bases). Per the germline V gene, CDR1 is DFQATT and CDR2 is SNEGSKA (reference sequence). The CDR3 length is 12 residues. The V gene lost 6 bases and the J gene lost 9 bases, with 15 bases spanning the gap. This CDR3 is CSAHTGIAEQFF. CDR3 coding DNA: TGCAGTGCCCATACGGGGATCGCTGAGCAGTTCTTC.

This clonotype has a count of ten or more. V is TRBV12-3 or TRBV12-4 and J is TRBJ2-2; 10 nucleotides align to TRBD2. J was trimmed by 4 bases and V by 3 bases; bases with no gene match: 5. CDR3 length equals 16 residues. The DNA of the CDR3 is TGTGCCAGCAGTTTGAGCGGGGGGGCTCGCACCGGGGAGCTGTTTTTT. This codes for CASSLSGGARTGELFF.

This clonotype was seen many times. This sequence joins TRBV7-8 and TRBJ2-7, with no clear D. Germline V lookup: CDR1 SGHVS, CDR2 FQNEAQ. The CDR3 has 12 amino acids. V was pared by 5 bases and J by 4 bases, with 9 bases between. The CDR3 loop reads CASSKTAYEQYF. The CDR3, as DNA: TGTGCCAGCAGCAAGACTGCGTACGAGCAGTACTTC.

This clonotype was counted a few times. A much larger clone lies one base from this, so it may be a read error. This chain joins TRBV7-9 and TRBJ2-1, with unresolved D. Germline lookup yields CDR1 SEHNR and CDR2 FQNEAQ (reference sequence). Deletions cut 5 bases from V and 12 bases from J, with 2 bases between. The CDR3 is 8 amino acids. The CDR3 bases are TGTGCCAGCAGCACGCAGTTCTTC. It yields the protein CASSTQFF.

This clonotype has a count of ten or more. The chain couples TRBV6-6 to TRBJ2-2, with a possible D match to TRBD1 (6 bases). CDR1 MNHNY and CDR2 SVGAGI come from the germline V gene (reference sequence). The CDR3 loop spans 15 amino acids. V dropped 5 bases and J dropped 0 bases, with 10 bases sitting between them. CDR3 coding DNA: TGTGCCAGCAGTGGGGGCCCCACGAACACCGGGGAGCTGTTTTTT. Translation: CASSGGPTNTGELFF.

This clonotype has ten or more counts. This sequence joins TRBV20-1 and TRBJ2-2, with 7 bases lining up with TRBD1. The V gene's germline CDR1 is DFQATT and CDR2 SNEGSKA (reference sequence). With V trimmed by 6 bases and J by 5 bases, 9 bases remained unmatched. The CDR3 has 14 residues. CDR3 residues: CSATHRGATGELFF. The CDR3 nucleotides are TGCAGTGCAACCCACAGGGGCGCTACCGGGGAGCTGTTTTTT.

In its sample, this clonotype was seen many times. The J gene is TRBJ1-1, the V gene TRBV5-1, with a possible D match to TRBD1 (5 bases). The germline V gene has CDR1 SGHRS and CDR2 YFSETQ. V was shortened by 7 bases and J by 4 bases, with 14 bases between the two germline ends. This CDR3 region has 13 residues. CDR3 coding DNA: TGCGCCAGCGAACTGGGGCCGGGCACTGAAGCTTTCTTT. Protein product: CASELGPGTEAFF. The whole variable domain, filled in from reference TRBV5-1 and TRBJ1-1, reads KAGVTQTPRYLIKTRGQQVTLSCSPISGHRSVSWYQQTPGQGLQFLFEYFSETQRNKGNFPGRFSGRQFSNSRSEMNVSTLELGDSALYLCASELGPGTEAFFGQGTRLTVV.

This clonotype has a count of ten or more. The CDR3 DNA follows: TGCAGTGCTCCCCTGACAGCCGATATCTCTGGGGCCAACGTCCTGACTTTC. Translating it yields CSAPLTADISGANVLTF. The gene calls are TRBV20-1 and TRBJ2-6; D perhaps matches TRBD1 (5 bases). The CDR3 sequence is 17 residues long. V gave up 5 bases and J gave up 0 bases, with 17 bases separating them. Germline-derived CDR1 and CDR2 are DFQATT and SNEGSKA (reference sequence).

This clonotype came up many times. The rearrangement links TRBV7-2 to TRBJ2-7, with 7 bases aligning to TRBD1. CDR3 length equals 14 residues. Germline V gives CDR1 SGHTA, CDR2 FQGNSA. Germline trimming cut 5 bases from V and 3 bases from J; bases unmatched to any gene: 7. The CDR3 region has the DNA TGTGCCAGCAGCCGACCTGGGACAGACTACGAGCAGTACTTC. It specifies CASSRPGTDYEQYF.

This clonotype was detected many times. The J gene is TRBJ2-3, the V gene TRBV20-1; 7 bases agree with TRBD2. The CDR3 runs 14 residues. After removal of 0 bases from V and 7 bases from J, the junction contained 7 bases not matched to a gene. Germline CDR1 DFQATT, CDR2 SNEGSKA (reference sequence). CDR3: CSARDPGRDYTQYF. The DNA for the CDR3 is TGCAGTGCTAGAGATCCTGGGAGGGACTATACGCAGTATTTT.

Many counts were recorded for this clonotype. Here the CDR3 DNA reads TGCAGTGCTAGAGATGGGGTAGCGGGGCCCTCCCGCTACAATGAGCAGTTCTTC. As protein: CSARDGVAGPSRYNEQFF. This chain links TRBV20-1 with TRBJ2-1; 8 nucleotides agree with TRBD2. Germline loops: CDR1 DFQATT, CDR2 SNEGSKA (reference sequence). The CDR3 is 18 amino acids. The junction had 13 bases not matched to a gene; V was cut back by 0 bases and J by 3 bases.

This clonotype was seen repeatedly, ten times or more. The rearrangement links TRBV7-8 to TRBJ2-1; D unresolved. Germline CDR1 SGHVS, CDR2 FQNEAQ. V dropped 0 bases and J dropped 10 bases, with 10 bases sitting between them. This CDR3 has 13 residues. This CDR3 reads CASSLADLGEQFF. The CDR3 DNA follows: TGTGCCAGCAGCTTAGCCGACCTGGGGGAGCAGTTCTTC.